The 8 T cell receptor beta chains presented below share a single source sample, sequenced in a study of cytomegalovirus exposure and HLA in healthy donors. The PCR contained 60 Vbeta and 13 Jbeta primers. TCRdb's table, derived via immunoSEQ multiplex PCR, lists solely in-frame clones and lacks some. The sample records around 130,000 clones, approximately 81% being singletons. The source material was PBMCs. The origin of the receptors is a woman in her thirties or forties in good health and CMV-seronegative.

The V and J genes are TRBV7-8 and TRBJ1-5; weak D call: TRBD1 (5 bases). Germline V gene lookup returns CDR1 SGHVS and CDR2 FQNEAQ. The CDR3 extends over 14 amino acids. With 4 bases removed from V and 2 bases from J, the gap between germline ends came to 9 bases. The DNA of the CDR3 is TGTGCCAGCAGCTCGGGGGAGGGCAATCAGCCCCAGCATTTT. Amino acids: CASSSGEGNQPQHF.

The V gene is TRBV28, the J gene TRBJ2-7; TRBD1 matches at 7 bases. The germline gives CDR1 MDHEN, CDR2 SYDVKM. CDR3 length equals 15 residues. The J segment lost 0 bases and the V segment lost 3 bases, leaving 5 bases of the junction unmatched. CDR3 amino acids: CASSLWDSGSYEQYF. CDR3 coding DNA: TGTGCCAGCAGTTTGTGGGACAGTGGCTCCTACGAGCAGTACTTC.

The V gene is TRBV12-5, the J gene TRBJ2-5; possible D gene TRBD2, 7 bases. CDR3 size: 16 residues. Germline V gives CDR1 LGHNT, CDR2 FRNRAP. V gave up 5 bases and J gave up 1 base, with 17 bases separating them. CDR3 coding DNA: TGTGCTAGTGGTCCTGGGGGGGGCATCGGCCAAGAGACCCAGTACTTC. The encoded protein is CASGPGGGIGQETQYF.

The rearrangement joins TRBV7-9 to TRBJ2-3; TRBD2 matches at 15 bases. Germline CDR1 and CDR2: SEHNR and FQNEAQ (reference sequence). V was clipped by 6 bases and J by 3 bases; unmatched bases: 7. This CDR3 has 17 amino acids. The CDR3 spells CASSQPGLAGGTDTQYF. The CDR3 bases are TGTGCCAGCAGTCAGCCGGGACTAGCGGGGGGAACAGATACGCAGTATTTT.

This chain connects TRBV28 to TRBJ1-4; 8 bases are shared with TRBD1. V was pared by 4 bases and J by 9 bases, with 1 base of the junction left unmatched. In germline, CDR1 is MDHEN, CDR2 SYDVKM. The CDR3 has 12 amino acids. For the CDR3, the DNA is TGTGCCAGCAGTTGGGACAGGAAAAAACTGTTTTTT. This sequence encodes CASSWDRKKLFF.

The chain uses TRBV7-9 and TRBJ1-3, with unresolved D. Trimming shortened V by 1 base and J by 0 bases, and 10 bases separated the two germline ends. The germline CDR1 and CDR2 sequences are SEHNR and FQNEAQ (reference sequence). This CDR3 has 16 amino acids. CDR3 nucleotides: TGTGCCAGCAGCTTAGAGACGGGGAGCTCTGGAAACACCATATATTTT. It is translated as CASSLETGSSGNTIYF.

The chain employs TRBV7-9 and TRBJ2-1, with a tentative D call TRBD1 (5 bases). The V end was cut by 4 bases, the J end by 2 bases, with 12 bases between. This CDR3 has 15 residues. Per the germline V gene, CDR1 is SEHNR and CDR2 is FQNEAQ (reference sequence). Here the CDR3 reads CASSSTGRTYNEQFF. Written as DNA, the CDR3 is TGTGCCAGCAGCTCAACAGGCCGTACCTACAATGAGCAGTTCTTC. Using reference TRBV7-9 and TRBJ2-1 for the parts outside the CDR3, the full variable domain is DTGVSQNPRHKITKRGQNVTFRCDPISEHNRLYWYRQTLGQGPEFLTYFQNEAQLEKSRLLSDRFSAERPKGSFSTLEIQRTEQGDSAMYLCASSSTGRTYNEQFFGPGTRLTVL.

The chain has TRBV5-1 and TRBJ2-1; tentatively, D is TRBD2 (6 bases). The V and J ends lost 3 bases and 4 bases respectively, with 17 bases between them. Germline CDR1 is SGHRS and CDR2 is YFSETQ. CDR3 size: 16 residues. The CDR3 coding sequence is TGCGCCAGCAGCTCGGGGCTGGGACTCACGTACAATGAGCAGTTCTTC. Translation: CASSSGLGLTYNEQFF.